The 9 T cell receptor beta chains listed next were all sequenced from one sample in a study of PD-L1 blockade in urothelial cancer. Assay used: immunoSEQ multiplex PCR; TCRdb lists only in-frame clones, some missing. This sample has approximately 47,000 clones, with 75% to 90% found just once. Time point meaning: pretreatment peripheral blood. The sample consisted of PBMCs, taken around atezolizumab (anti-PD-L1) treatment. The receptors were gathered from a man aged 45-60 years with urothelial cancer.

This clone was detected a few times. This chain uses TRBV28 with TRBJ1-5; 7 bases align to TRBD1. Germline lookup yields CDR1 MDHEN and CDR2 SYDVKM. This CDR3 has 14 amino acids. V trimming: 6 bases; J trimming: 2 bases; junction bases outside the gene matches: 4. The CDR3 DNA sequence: TGTGCCAGCAGATCCGACAGGGGCAATCAGCCCCAGCATTTT. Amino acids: CASRSDRGNQPQHF.

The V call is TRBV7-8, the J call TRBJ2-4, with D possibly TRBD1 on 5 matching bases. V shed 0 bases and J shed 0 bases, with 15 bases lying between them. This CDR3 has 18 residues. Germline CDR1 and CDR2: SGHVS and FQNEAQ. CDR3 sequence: CASSLAAQGILAKNIQYF. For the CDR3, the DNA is TGTGCCAGCAGCTTAGCCGCCCAGGGAATTCTAGCCAAAAACATTCAGTACTTC.

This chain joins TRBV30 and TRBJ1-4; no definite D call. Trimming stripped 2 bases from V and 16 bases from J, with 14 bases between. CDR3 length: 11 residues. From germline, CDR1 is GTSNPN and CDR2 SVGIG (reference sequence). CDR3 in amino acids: CAWSFGKGRFF. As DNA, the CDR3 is TGTGCCTGGAGTTTCGGGAAAGGAAGGTTTTTT.

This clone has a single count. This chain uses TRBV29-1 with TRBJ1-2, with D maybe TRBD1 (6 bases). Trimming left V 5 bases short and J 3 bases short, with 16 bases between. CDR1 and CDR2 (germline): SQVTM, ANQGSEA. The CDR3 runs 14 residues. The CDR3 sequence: CSVKGTPDDYGYTF. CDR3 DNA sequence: TGCAGCGTTAAAGGGACACCAGACGACTATGGCTACACCTTC.

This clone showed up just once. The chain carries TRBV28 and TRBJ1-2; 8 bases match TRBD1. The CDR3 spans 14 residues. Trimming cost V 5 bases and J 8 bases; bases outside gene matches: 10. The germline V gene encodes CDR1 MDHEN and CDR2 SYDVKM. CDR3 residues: CASSPLDRVAGYTF. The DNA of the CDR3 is TGTGCCAGCAGTCCCTTGGACAGGGTAGCAGGCTACACCTTC.

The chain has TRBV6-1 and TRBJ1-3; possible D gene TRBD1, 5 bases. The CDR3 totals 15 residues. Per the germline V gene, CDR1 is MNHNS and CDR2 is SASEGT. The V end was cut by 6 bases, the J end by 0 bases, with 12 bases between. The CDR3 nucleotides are TGTGCCAGCAGAGAACAGGCTTACTCTGGAAACACCATATATTTT. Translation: CASREQAYSGNTIYF.

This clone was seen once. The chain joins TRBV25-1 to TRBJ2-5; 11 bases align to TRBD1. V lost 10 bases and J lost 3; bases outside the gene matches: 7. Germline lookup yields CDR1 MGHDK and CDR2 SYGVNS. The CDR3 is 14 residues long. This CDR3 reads CATKKGQGEETQYF. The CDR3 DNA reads TGTGCCACCAAGAAGGGACAGGGGGAAGAGACCCAGTACTTC.

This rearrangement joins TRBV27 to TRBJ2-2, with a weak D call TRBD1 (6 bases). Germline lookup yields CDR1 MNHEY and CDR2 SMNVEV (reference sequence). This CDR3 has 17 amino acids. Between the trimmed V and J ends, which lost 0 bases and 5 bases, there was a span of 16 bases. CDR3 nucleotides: TGTGCCAGCAGTTTATCGCAGACAGGTGGGCGGACCGGGGAGCTGTTTTTT. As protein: CASSLSQTGGRTGELFF.

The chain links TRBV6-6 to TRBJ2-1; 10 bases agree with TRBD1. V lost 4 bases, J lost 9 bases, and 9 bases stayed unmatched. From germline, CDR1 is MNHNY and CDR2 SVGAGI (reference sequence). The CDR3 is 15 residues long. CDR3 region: CASSLGGQGYREQFF. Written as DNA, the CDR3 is TGTGCCAGCAGTTTGGGGGGACAGGGGTACCGTGAGCAGTTCTTC.